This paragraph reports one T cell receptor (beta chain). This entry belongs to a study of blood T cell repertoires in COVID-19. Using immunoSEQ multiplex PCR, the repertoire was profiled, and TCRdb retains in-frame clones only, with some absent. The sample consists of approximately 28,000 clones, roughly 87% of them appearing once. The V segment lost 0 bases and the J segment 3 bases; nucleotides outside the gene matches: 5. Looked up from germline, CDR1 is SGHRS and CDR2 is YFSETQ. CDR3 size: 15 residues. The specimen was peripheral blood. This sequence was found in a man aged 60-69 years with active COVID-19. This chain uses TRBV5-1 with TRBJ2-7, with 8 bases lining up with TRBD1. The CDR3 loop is CASSLGQGPLYEQYF. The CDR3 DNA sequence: TGCGCCAGCAGCTTGGGACAGGGGCCTCTCTACGAGCAGTACTTC. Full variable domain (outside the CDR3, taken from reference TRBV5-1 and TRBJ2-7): KAGVTQTPRYLIKTRGQQVTLSCSPISGHRSVSWYQQTPGQGLQFLFEYFSETQRNKGNFPGRFSGRQFSNSRSEMNVSTLELGDSALYLCASSLGQGPLYEQYFGPGTRLTVT.